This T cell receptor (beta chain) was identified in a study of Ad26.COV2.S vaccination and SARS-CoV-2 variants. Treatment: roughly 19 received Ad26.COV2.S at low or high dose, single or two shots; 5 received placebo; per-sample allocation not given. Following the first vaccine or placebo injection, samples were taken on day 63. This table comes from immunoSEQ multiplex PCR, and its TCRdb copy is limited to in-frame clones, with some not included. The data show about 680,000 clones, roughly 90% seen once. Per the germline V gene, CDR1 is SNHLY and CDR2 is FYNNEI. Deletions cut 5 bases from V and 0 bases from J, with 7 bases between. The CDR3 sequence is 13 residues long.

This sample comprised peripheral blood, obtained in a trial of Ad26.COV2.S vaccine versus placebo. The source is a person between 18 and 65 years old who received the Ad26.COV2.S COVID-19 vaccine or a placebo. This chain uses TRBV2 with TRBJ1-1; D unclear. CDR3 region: CASSLQMNTEAFF. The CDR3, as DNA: TGTGCCAGCAGTCTACAAATGAACACTGAAGCTTTCTTT. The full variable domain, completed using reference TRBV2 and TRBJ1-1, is EPEVTQTPSHQVTQMGQEVILRCVPISNHLYFYWYRQILGQKVEFLVSFYNNEISEKSEIFDDQFSVERPDGSNFTLKIRSTKLEDSAMYFCASSLQMNTEAFFGQGTRLTVV.